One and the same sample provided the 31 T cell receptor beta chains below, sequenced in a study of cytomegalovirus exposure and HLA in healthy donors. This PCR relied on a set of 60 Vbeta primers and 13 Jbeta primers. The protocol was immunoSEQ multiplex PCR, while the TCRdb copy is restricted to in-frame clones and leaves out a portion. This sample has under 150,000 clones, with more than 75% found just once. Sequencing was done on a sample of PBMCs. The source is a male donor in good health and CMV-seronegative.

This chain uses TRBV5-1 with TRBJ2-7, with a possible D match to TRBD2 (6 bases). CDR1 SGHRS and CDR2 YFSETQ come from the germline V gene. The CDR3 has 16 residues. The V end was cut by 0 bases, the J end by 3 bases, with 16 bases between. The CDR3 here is CASSLGGRGGNYEQYF. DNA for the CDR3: TGCGCCAGCAGCTTGGGAGGAAGGGGAGGAAACTACGAGCAGTACTTC.

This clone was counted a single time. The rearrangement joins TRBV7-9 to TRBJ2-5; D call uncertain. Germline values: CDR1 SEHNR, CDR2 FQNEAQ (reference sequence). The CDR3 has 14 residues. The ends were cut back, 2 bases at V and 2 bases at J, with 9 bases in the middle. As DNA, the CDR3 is TGTGCCAGCAGCTTACTTGCCAGTCAAGAGACCCAGTACTTC. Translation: CASSLLASQETQYF.

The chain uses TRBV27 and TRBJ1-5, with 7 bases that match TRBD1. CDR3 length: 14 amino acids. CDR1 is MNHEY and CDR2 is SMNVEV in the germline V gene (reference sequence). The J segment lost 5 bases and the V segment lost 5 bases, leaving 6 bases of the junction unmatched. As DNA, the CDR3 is TGTGCCAGCAGTCCCTGGCAGGGGGATCAGCCCCAGCATTTT. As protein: CASSPWQGDQPQHF.

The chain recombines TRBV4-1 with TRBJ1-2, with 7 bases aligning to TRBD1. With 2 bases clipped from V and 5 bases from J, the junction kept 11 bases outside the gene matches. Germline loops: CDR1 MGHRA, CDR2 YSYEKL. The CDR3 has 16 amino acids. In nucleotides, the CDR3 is TGCGCCAGCAGCCAATTACTAGGGGACAGAAAGTATGGCTACACCTTC. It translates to CASSQLLGDRKYGYTF.

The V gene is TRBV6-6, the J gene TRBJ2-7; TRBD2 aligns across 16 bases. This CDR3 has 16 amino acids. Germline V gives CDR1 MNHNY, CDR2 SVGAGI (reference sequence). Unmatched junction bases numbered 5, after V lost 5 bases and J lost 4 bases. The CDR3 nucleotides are TGTGCCAGCAGTGGGACTAGCGGGGGGGCCCTTTACGAGCAGTACTTC. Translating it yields CASSGTSGGALYEQYF.

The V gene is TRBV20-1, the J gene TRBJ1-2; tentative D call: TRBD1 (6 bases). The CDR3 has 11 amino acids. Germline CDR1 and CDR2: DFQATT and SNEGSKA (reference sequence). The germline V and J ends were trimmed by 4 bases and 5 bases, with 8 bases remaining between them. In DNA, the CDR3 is TGCAGTGCTACAGGGGAGTATGGCTACACCTTC. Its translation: CSATGEYGYTF.

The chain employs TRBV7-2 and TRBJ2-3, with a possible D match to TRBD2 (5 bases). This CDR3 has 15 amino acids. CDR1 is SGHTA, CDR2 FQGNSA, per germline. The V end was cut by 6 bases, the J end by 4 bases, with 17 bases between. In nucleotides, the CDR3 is TGTGCCAGCAGTAGGACGGGGATAAAGGCAGATACGCAGTATTTT. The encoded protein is CASSRTGIKADTQYF.

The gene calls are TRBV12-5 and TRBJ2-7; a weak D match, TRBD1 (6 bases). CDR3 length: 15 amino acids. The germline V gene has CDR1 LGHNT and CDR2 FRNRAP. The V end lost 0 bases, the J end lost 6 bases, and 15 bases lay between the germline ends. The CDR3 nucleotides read TGTGCTAGTGGTTTGGTACAGATCGGCAGGGGCGAGCAGTACTTC. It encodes CASGLVQIGRGEQYF.

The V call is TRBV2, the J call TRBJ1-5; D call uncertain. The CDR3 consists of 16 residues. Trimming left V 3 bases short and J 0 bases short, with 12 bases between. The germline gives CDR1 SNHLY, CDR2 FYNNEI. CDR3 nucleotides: TGTGCCAGCAGTGACTCAGGTATCTATAGCAATCAGCCCCAGCATTTT. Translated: CASSDSGIYSNQPQHF.

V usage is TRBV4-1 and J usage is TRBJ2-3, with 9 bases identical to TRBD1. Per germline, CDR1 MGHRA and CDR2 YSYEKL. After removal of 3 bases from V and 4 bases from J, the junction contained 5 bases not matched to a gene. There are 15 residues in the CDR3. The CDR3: CASSHGQGPPDTQYF. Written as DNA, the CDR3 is TGCGCCAGCAGCCATGGACAGGGGCCCCCAGATACGCAGTATTTT.

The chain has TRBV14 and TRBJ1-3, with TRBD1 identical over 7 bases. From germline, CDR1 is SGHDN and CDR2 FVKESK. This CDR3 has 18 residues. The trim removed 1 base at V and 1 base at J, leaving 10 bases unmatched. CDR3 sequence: CASSQVGGWGQSGNTIYF. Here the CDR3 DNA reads TGTGCCAGCAGCCAAGTGGGTGGTTGGGGACAGTCTGGAAACACCATATATTTT.

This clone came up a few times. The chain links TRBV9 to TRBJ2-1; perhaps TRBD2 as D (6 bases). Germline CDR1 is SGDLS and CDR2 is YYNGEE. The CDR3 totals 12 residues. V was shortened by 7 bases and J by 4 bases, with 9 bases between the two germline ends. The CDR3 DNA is TGTGCCAGCGGCGGGGCGTACAATGAGCAGTTCTTC. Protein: CASGGAYNEQFF. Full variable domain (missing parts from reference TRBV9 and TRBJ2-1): DSGVTQTPKHLITATGQRVTLRCSPRSGDLSVYWYQQSLDQGLQFLIQYYNGEERAKGNILERFSAQQFPDLHSELNLSSLELGDSALYFCASGGAYNEQFFGPGTRLTVL.

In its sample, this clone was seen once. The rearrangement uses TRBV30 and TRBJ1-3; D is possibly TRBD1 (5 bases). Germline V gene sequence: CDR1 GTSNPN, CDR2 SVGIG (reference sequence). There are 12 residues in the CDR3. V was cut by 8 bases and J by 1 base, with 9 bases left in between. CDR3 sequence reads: CAGTISGNTIYF. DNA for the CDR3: TGTGCCGGGACTATTTCTGGAAACACCATATATTTT.

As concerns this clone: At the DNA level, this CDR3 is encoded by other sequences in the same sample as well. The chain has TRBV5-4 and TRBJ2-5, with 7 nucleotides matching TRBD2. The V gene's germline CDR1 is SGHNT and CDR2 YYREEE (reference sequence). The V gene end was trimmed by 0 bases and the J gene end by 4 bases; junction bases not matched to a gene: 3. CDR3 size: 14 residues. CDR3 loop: CASSLAGGGETQYF. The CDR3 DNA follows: TGTGCCAGCAGCTTGGCGGGCGGGGGAGAGACCCAGTACTTC.

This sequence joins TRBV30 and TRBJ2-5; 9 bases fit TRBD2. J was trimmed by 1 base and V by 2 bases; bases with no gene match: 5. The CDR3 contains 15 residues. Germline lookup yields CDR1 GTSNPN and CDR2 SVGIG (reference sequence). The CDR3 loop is CAWSPGLAVQETQYF. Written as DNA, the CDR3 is TGTGCCTGGAGTCCGGGACTAGCCGTCCAAGAGACCCAGTACTTC.

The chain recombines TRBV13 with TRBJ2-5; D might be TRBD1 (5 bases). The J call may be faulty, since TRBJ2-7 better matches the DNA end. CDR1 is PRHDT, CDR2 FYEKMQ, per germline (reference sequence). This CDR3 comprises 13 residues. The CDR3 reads CASSSTASYEQYF. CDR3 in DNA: TGTGCCAGCAGCTCGACAGCCTCCTACGAGCAGTACTTC.

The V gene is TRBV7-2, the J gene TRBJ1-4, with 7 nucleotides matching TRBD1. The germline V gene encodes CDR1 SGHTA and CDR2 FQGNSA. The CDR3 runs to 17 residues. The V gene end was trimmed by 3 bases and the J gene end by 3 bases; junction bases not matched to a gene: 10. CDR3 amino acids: CASSFSAGGIANEKLFF. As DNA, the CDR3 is TGTGCCAGCAGCTTTTCGGCAGGGGGAATAGCTAATGAAAAACTGTTTTTT.

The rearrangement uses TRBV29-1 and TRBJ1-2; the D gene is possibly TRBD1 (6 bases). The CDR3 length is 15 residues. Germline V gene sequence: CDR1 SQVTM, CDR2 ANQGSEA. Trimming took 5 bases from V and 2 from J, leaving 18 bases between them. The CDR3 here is CSVLTYRVGNYGYTF. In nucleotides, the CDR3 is TGCAGCGTTCTCACATACAGGGTAGGAAACTATGGCTACACCTTC.

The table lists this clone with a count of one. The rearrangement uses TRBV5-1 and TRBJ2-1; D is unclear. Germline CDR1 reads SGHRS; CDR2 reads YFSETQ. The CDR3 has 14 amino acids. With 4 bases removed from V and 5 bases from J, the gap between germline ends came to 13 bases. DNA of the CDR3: TGCGCCAGCAGCCGCAGGATGGGTGACAATGAGCAGTTCTTC. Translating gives CASSRRMGDNEQFF.

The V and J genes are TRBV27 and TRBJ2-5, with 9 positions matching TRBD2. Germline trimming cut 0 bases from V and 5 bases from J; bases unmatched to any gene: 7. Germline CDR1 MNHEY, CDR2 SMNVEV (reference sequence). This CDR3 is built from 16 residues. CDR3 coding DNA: TGTGCCAGCAGTTTATCGGTGGCGGGGGGGCTTGAGACCCAGTACTTC. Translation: CASSLSVAGGLETQYF.

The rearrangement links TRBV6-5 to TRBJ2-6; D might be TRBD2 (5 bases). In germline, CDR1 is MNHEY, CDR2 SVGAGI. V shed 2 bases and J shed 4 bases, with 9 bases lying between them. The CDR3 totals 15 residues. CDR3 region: CASSYGGGGANVLTF. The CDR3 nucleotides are TGTGCCAGCAGTTACGGCGGAGGAGGGGCCAACGTCCTGACTTTC.

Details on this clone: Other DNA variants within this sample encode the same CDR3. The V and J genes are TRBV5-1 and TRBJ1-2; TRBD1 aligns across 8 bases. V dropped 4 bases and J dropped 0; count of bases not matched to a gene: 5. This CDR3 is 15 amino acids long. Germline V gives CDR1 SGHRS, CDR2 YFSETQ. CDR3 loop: CASSLGQGANYGYTF. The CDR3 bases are TGCGCCAGCAGCCTCGGACAGGGAGCTAACTATGGCTACACCTTC.

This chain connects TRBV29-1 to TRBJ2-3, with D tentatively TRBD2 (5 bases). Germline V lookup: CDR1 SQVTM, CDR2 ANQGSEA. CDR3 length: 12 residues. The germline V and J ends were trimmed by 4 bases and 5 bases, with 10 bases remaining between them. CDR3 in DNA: TGCAGCGTTGGACGGGGAAGAGATACGCAGTATTTT. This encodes CSVGRGRDTQYF.

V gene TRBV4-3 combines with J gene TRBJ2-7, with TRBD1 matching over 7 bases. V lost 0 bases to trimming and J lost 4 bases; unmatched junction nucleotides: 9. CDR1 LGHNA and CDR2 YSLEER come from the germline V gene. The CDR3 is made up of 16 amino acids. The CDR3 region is CASSQDEGALTYEQYF. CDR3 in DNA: TGCGCCAGCAGCCAAGATGAGGGGGCCCTAACTTACGAGCAGTACTTC.

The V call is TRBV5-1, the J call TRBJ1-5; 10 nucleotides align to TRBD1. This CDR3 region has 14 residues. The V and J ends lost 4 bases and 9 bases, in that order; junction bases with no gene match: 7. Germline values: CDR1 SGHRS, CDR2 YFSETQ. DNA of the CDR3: TGCGCCAGCAGCCTCGGGACAGGGGAATGGCCCCAGCATTTT. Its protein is CASSLGTGEWPQHF.

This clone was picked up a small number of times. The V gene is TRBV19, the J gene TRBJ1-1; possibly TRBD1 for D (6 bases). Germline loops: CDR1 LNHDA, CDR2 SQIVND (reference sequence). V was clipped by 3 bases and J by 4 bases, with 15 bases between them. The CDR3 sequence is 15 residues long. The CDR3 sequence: CASSIRAGVVTEAFF. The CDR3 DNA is TGTGCCAGTAGTATCCGGGCAGGGGTCGTCACTGAAGCTTTCTTT. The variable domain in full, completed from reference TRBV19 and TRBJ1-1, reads DGGITQSPKYLFRKEGQNVTLSCEQNLNHDAMYWYRQDPGQGLRLIYYSQIVNDFQKGDIAEGYSVSREKKESFPLTVTSAQKNPTAFYLCASSIRAGVVTEAFFGQGTRLTVV.

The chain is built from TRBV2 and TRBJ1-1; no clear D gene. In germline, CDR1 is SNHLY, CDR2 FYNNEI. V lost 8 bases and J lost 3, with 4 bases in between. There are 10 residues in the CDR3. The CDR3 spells CASEDTEAFF. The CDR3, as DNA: TGTGCCAGCGAGGACACTGAAGCTTTCTTT.

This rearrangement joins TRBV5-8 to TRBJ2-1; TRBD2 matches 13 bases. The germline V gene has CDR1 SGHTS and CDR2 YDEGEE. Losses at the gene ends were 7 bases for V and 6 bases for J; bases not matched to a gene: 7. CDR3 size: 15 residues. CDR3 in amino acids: CASLKGTSGINEQFF. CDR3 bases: TGTGCCAGCCTAAAGGGGACTAGCGGGATCAATGAGCAGTTCTTC.

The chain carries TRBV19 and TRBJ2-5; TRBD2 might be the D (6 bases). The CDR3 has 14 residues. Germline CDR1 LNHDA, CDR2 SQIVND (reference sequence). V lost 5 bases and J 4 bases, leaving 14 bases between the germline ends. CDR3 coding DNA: TGTGCCAGTAGTCCGTGGGGGGAAGGAGAGACCCAGTACTTC. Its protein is CASSPWGEGETQYF. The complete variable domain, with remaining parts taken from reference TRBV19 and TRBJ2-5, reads DGGITQSPKYLFRKEGQNVTLSCEQNLNHDAMYWYRQDPGQGLRLIYYSQIVNDFQKGDIAEGYSVSREKKESFPLTVTSAQKNPTAFYLCASSPWGEGETQYFGPGTRLLVL.

As DNA, the CDR3 is TGTGCCAGCAGTTATAAAGAGACCCAGTACTTC. This sequence encodes CASSYKETQYF. The V and J genes are TRBV6-5 and TRBJ2-5; no definite D call. Looked up from germline, CDR1 is MNHEY and CDR2 is SVGAGI. This CDR3 has 11 residues. V gave up 3 bases and J gave up 3 bases, with 2 bases separating them.

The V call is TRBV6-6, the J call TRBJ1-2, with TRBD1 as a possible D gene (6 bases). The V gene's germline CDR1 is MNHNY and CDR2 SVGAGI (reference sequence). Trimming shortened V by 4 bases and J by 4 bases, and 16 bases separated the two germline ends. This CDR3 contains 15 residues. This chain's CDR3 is CASSSIGGEGYGYTF. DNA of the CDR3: TGTGCCAGCAGTTCCATAGGGGGGGAGGGCTATGGCTACACCTTC.